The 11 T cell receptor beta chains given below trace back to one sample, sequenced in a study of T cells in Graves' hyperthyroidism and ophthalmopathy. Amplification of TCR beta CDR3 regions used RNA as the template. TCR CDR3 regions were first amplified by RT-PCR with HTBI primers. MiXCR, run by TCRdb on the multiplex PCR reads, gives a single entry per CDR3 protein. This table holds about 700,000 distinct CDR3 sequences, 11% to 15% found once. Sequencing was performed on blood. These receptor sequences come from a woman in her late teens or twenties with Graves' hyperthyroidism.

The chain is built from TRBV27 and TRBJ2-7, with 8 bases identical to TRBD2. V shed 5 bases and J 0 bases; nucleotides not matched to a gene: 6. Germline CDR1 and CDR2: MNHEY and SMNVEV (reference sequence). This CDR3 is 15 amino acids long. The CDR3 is CASSRGGGSSYEQYF. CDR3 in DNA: TGTGCCAGCAGTCGGGGGGGCGGGAGCTCCTACGAGCAGTACTTC.

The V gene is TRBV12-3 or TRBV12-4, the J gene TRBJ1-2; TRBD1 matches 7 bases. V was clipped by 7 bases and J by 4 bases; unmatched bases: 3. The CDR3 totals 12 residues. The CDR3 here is CASTGDSYGYTF. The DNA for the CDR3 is TGTGCCAGCACCGGGGACAGCTATGGCTACACCTTC.

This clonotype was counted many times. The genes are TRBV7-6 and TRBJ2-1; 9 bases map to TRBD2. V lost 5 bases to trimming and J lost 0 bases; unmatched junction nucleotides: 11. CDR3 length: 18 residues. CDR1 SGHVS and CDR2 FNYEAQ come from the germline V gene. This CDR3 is CASSLTSGVLLSYNEQFF. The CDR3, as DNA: TGTGCCAGCAGCCTGACTAGCGGAGTCTTGCTCTCCTACAATGAGCAGTTCTTC.

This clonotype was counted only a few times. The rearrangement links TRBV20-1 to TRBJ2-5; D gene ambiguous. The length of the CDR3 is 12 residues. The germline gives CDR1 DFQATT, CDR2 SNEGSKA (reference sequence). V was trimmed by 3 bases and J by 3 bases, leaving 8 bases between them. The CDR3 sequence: CSASLSEETQYF. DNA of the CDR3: TGCAGTGCTAGCTTGAGTGAAGAGACCCAGTACTTC.

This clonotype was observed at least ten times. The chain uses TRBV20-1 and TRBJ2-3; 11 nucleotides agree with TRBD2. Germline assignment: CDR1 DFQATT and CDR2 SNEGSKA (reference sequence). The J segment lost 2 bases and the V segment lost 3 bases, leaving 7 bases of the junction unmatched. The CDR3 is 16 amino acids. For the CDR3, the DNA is TGCAGTGCTAGGATACTGGGACTAGCGGACACAGATACGCAGTATTTT. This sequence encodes CSARILGLADTDTQYF.

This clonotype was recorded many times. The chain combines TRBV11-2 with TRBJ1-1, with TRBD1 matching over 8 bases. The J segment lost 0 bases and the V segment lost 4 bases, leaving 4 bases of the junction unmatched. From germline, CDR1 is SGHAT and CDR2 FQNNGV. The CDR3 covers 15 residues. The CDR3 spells CASSSRTGMNTEAFF. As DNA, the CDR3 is TGTGCCAGCAGCTCCCGGACAGGGATGAACACTGAAGCTTTCTTT.

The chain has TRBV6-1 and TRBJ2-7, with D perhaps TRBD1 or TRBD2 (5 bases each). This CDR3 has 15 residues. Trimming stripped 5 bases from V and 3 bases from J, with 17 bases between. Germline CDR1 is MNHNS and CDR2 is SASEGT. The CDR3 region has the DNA TGTGCCAGCAGTAGGCCGGGACGGGTAAACTACGAGCAGTACTTC. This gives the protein CASSRPGRVNYEQYF.

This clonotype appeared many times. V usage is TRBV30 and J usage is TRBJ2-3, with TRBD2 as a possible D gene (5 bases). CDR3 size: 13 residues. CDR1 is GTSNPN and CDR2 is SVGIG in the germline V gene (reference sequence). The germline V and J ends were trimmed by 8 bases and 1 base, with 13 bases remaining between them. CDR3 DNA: TGTGCCCGCGCTACGCGGGGCACAGATACGCAGTATTTT. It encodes CARATRGTDTQYF.

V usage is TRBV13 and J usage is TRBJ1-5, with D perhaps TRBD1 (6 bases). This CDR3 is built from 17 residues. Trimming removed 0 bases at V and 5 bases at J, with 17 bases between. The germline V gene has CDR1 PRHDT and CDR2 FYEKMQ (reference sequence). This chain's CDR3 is CASSLGLLPGADQPQHF. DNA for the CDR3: TGTGCCAGCAGCTTAGGACTTCTTCCGGGGGCAGATCAGCCCCAGCATTTT.

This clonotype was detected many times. CDR3 nucleotides: TGTGCCAGCAGTACATGGACAGGGGGGTACGAGCAGTACTTC. It yields the protein CASSTWTGGYEQYF. The chain carries TRBV27 and TRBJ2-7, with 10 bases fitting TRBD1. This CDR3 comprises 14 residues. The junction had 5 bases not matched to a gene; V was cut back by 5 bases and J by 4 bases. Germline CDR1 is MNHEY and CDR2 is SMNVEV (reference sequence).

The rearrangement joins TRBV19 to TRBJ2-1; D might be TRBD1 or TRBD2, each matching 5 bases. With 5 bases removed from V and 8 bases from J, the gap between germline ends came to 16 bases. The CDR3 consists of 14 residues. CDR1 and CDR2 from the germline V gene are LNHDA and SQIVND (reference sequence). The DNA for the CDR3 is TGTGCCAGTAGTGTTTTCGGGACGTCCGATGAGCAGTTCTTC. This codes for CASSVFGTSDEQFF.